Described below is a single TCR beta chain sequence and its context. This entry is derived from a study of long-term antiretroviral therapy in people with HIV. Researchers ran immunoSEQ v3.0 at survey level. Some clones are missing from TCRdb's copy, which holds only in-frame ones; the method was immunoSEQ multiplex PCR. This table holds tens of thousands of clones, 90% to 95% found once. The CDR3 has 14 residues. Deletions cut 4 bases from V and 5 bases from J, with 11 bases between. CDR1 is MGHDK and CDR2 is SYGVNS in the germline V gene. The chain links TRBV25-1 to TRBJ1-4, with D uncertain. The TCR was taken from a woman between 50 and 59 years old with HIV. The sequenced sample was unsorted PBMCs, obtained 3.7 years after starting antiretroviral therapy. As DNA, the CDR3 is TGTGCCAGCAGTGTACACAGCCTAAATGAAAAACTGTTTTTT. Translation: CASSVHSLNEKLFF.